Described below is a single T cell receptor (beta chain) sequence and its context. The sample belongs to a study of T cell responses to AZD1222 COVID-19 vaccine. The data were produced by immunoSEQ multiplex PCR, yet TCRdb's version contains in-frame clones alone and is incomplete. This sample has some 150,000 clones; 70% to 90% occur once, and the top ten carry around 8.3%. The V end was cut by 3 bases, the J end by 7 bases, with 7 bases between. Germline-derived CDR1 and CDR2 are SGHNT and YENEEA. The CDR3 contains 12 residues. The rearrangement uses TRBV11-3 and TRBJ2-1; no firm D call. Sequencing was performed on peripheral blood, taken 28 days after the second dose of the MenACWY control vaccine. This sequence originates from an adult who received the MenACWY meningococcal vaccine as a control. The CDR3 spells CASSFQVNEQFF. In DNA form, the CDR3 reads TGTGCCAGCAGCTTTCAGGTAAATGAGCAGTTCTTC.